The 6 T cell receptor beta chains given below trace back to one sample, sequenced in a study of blood T cell repertoires in COVID-19 (TCRdb year 2020). Library generation was performed with the immunoSEQ multiplex PCR assay. What TCRdb holds here is the immuneACCESS table cut down to in-frame rearrangements. Part of the clones is not present; checked against another copy, under half of the missing clones reflect an unresolved V gene, and the others are unexplained. Present in this sample are a few hundred thousand clones, 82% of which were seen just once. The top ten constitute 5.2% of the sample. Input material: peripheral blood. The receptors were sampled from a woman in her 70s with COVID-19, enrolled during active disease.

On this clone: Other DNA sequences in the sample encode the same CDR3. In DNA, the CDR3 is TGTGCCTGGAGTGCGGACAGTACCTATCAGCCCCAGCATTTT. Translating it yields CAWSADSTYQPQHF. The chain is built from TRBV30 and TRBJ1-5; TRBD1 is a possible D gene (6 bases). Germline CDR1 and CDR2: GTSNPN and SVGIG (reference sequence). Trimming pared 1 base from V and 5 bases from J, leaving 12 bases between. The CDR3 length is 14 residues. Full variable domain (missing parts from reference TRBV30 and TRBJ1-5): SQTIHQWPATLVQPVGSPLSLECTVEGTSNPNLYWYRQAAGRGLQLLFYSVGIGQISSEVPQNLSASRPQDRQFILSSKKLLLSDSGFYLCAWSADSTYQPQHFGDGTRLSIL.

The chain links TRBV24-1 to TRBJ1-5; D call uncertain. From germline, CDR1 is KGHDR and CDR2 SFDVKD. The CDR3 loop spans 13 amino acids. Between the trimmed V and J ends, which lost 12 bases and 6 bases, there was a span of 17 bases. The DNA of the CDR3 is TGTGCCCACTGGAGGTTTTCTGGTCAGCCCCAGCATTTT. Protein: CAHWRFSGQPQHF.

This chain uses TRBV25-1 with TRBJ2-7; 9 bases are shared with TRBD1. CDR1 and CDR2 from the germline V gene are MGHDK and SYGVNS. The CDR3 has 15 residues. V lost 5 bases, J lost 7 bases, and 12 bases stayed unmatched. The CDR3 is CASSKIGTGSTEQYF. The CDR3 nucleotides read TGTGCCAGCAGTAAGATCGGGACAGGGAGTACTGAGCAGTACTTC.

This rearrangement joins TRBV7-9 to TRBJ2-3, with D unresolved. The CDR3 totals 12 residues. Trimming removed 5 bases from V and 0 bases from J, with 3 bases in between. Germline V gene sequence: CDR1 SEHNR, CDR2 FQNEAQ (reference sequence). CDR3 sequence (DNA): TGTGCCAGCAGCCGGAGCACAGATACGCAGTATTTT. This encodes CASSRSTDTQYF. The full variable domain, in which reference TRBV7-9 and TRBJ2-3 provide the parts outside the CDR3, is DTGVSQNPRHKITKRGQNVTFRCDPISEHNRLYWYRQTLGQGPEFLTYFQNEAQLEKSRLLSDRFSAERPKGSFSTLEIQRTEQGDSAMYLCASSRSTDTQYFGPGTRLTVL.

The CDR3 DNA reads TGTGCCAGCACGACGGGGATTCATAGCAATCAGCCCCAGCATTTT. Its translation: CASTTGIHSNQPQHF. The gene calls are TRBV27 and TRBJ1-5, with D uncertain. The germline CDR1 and CDR2 sequences are MNHEY and SMNVEV (reference sequence). Trimming cost V 7 bases and J 0 bases, with 13 bases left between them. This CDR3 region has 15 residues.

V usage is TRBV5-6 and J usage is TRBJ2-7; D unclear. The ends were cut back, 1 base at V and 7 bases at J, with 21 bases in the middle. This CDR3 comprises 16 residues. From germline, CDR1 is SGHDT and CDR2 YYEEEE. This chain's CDR3 is CASSLSSHIYSHEQYF. Here the CDR3 DNA reads TGTGCCAGCAGCTTGTCCTCCCATATATACTCCCATGAGCAGTACTTC.